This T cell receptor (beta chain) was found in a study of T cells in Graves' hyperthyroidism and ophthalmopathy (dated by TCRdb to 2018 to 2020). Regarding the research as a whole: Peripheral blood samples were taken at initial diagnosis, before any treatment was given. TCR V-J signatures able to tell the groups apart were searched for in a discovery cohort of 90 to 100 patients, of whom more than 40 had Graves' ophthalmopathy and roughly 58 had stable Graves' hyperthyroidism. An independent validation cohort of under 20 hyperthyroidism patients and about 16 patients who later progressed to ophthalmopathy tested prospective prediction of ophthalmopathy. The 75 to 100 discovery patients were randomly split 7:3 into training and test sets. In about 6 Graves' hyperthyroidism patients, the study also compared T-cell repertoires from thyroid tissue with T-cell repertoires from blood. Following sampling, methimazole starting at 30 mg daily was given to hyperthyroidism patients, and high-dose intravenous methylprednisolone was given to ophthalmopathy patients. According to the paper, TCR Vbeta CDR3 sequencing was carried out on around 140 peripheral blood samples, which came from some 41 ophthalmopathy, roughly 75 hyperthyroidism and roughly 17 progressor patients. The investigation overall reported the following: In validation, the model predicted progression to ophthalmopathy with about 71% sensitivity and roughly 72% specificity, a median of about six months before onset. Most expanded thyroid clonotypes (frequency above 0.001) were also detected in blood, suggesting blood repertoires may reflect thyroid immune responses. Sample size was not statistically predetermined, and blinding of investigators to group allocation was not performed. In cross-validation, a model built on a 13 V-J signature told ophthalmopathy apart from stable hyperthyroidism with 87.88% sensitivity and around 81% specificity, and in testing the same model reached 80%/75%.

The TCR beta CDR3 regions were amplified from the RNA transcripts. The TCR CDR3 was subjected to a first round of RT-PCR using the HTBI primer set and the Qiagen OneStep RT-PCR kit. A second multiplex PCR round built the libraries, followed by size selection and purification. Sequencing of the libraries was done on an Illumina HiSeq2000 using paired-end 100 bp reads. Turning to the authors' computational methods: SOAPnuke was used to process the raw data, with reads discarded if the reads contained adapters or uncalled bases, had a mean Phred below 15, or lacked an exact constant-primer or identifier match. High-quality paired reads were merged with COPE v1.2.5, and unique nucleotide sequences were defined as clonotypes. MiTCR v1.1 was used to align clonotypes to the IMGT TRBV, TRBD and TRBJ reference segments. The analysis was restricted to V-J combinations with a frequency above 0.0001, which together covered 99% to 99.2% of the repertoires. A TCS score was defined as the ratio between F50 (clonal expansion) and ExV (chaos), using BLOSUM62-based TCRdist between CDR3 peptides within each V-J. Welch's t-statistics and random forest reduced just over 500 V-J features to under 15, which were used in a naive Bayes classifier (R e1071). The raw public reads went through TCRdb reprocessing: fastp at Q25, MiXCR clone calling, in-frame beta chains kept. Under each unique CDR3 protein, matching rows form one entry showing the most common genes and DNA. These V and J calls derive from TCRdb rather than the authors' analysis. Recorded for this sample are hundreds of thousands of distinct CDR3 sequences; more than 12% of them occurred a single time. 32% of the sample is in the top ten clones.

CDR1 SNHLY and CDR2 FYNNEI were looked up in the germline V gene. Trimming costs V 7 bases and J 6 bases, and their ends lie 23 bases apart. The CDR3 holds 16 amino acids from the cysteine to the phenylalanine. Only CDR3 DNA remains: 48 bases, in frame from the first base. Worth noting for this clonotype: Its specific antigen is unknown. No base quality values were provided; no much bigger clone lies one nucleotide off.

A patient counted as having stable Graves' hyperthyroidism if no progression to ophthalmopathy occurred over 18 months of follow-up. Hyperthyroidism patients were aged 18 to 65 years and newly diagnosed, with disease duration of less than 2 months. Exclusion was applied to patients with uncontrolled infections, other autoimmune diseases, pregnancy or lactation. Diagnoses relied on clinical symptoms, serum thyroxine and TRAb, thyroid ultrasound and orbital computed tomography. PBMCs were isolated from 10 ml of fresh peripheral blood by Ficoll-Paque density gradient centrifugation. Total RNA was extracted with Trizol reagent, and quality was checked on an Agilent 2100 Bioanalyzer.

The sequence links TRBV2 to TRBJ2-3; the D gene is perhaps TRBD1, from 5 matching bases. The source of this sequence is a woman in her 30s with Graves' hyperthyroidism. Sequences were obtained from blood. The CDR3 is CASIPRTNSFTDTQYF. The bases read TGTGCCAGCATTCCCAGGACAAATTCCTTCACGGATACGCAGTATTTT.